Given below is one T cell receptor beta chain in context. The method was immunoSEQ multiplex PCR; TCRdb's version includes in-frame clones alone and lacks a portion of them. The sample shows tens of thousands of clones, around nine tenths of them seen only once. This entry comes from a study of technical replicates of blood from a handful of donors. Germline V CDR1 and CDR2: SQVTM, ANQGSEA. V dropped 5 bases and J dropped 0 bases, with 13 bases sitting between them. The CDR3 consists of 14 residues. This chain connects TRBV29-1 to TRBJ1-2; D is ambiguous. The sample consisted of T cells isolated from PBMCs. This TCR was sampled from a human donor in good health. The CDR3 coding sequence is TGCAGCGTTCTCATCGGGAGCTCTAACTATGGCTACACCTTC. Translation: CSVLIGSSNYGYTF.